This T cell receptor beta chain stems from a study of T-cell reconstitution after alpha-beta-depleted transplantation in children. Preparation of the TCRbeta library was carried out with unique molecular identifiers. TCRdb called the PCR reads again in MiXCR, with one record for every CDR3 protein. The table shows around 680,000 distinct CDR3 sequences, with 16% occurring only once. CDR3 length: 10 amino acids. Trimming cost V 6 bases and J 2 bases, with 4 bases left between them. The germline V gene has CDR1 DFQATT and CDR2 SNEGSKA (reference sequence). This chain joins TRBV20-1 and TRBJ1-2; D gene ambiguous. The source of this sequence is a human donor who donated a stem cell graft to a child with acute myeloid leukemia. The source material was PBMCs from the stem cell graft donor, sampled from the stem cell graft. The CDR3 protein is CSARNYGYTF. CDR3 coding DNA: TGCAGTGCCCGAAACTATGGCTACACCTTC.